This T cell receptor beta chain stems from a study of blood T cell repertoires in COVID-19. Across the study: Nucleic acid was either cDNA or gDNA, and it came from T cells, B-cell-depleted T cells, or PBMCs.

This clone was found once. The CDR3 has 16 residues. CDR1 is MDHEN and CDR2 is SYDVKM in the germline V gene. V lost 5 bases and J lost 4, with 20 bases in between. Repertoires were generated with immunoSEQ multiplex PCR, while TCRdb's copy carries only in-frame clones and drops some. This sample has over 350,000 clones, with approximately 90% found just once. The chain couples TRBV28 to TRBJ1-2; D is undetermined. The TCR was taken from a woman aged 45-65 years who had recovered from COVID-19. Sequenced sample: PBMCs or T cells enriched from blood (not recorded which). The CDR3 DNA reads TGTGCCAGCAGTCTGACCGATCCTGCTGGAGGCTATGGCTACACCTTC. This sequence encodes CASSLTDPAGGYGYTF.